Sequencing of this T cell receptor beta chain was carried out in a study of post-analysis software for immune sequencing data. Study-wide findings and caveats: F measure showed strong co-clustering of same-batch samples. Significantly lower normalized Chao1 diversity was found in patients with multiple sclerosis relative to controls. Controls showed lower frequencies than patients for 4 or 5 TRBV segments, and TRBV5-6, TRBV5-1 and TRBV20-1 were among these.

Details on this clonotype: No antigen is known for it.

The germline V and J ends were trimmed by 5 bases and 14 bases, with 8 bases remaining between them. Germline CDR1 SGHTA, CDR2 FQGNSA. There are 9 residues in the CDR3. The TCR beta cDNA libraries carried unique molecular identifiers. When 1 to 10 million T cells were used, they gave roughly 500,000 cDNA molecules. TCRdb re-called the PCR reads through MiXCR, storing one row per CDR3 protein. The data contain almost 700,000 distinct CDR3 sequences, around 60% of them singletons. The V call is TRBV7-2, the J call TRBJ2-3; D unclear. Material: blood. The receptor comes from a girl aged 2 to 9 with multiple sclerosis. The CDR3 sequence: CASSPGWYF. The DNA of the CDR3 is TGTGCCAGCAGCCCCGGATGGTATTTT.